This TCR beta chain was retrieved from a study of T cell responses to AZD1222 COVID-19 vaccine. Overall study results and limits: Nearly half of the spike-specific TCRs reportedly recognize variant regions that carry no mutations. Without day 14 samples, only post-peak T cell repertoires were studied.

TCRdb's table, derived via immunoSEQ multiplex PCR, lists solely in-frame clones and lacks some. Of 80,000 or so clones listed, 90% to 95% were seen once; the top ten hold roughly 5%. Details on this clone: Its antigen remains unknown.

V dropped 5 bases and J dropped 4; count of bases not matched to a gene: 5. The CDR3 is 15 residues long. The germline V gene encodes CDR1 LNHDA and CDR2 SQIVND (reference sequence). The sequencing used peripheral blood, collected on day 0 of AZD1222 vaccination. This receptor was taken from an adult in good health. The chain employs TRBV19 and TRBJ1-1, with 12 nucleotides matching TRBD1. CDR3 sequence: CASSLGTGGVTEAFF. The CDR3 bases are TGTGCCAGTAGTCTCGGGACAGGGGGCGTCACTGAAGCTTTCTTT.